A selection of T cell receptor beta chains follows, all from one sample in a study of identifying expanded T cells in peripheral blood. Profiled with immunoSEQ multiplex PCR; TCRdb holds only in-frame clones, not every one. The sample carries more than 45,000 clones, approximately 89% recorded once. The sequenced sample was blood. Source of these receptors: a person aged 18 to 70 in good health. CDR3s leave out the opening cysteine and the closing phenylalanine or tryptophan.

j_gene: TRBJ2-3; v_gene: TRBV10-3; CDR3aa: AISERTSGGPTDTQY
j_gene: TRBJ1-2; v_gene: TRBV28; CDR3aa: ASSDTTYGYT
j_gene: TRBJ2-7; v_gene: TRBV27; CDR3aa: ASATGTAFSYEQY
j_gene: TRBJ1-1; v_gene: TRBV7-8; CDR3aa: ASSRTGVTNTEAF
j_gene: TRBJ1-1; v_gene: TRBV5-6; CDR3aa: ASSWTVNTEAF
j_gene: TRBJ2-5; v_gene: TRBV5-1; CDR3aa: ASSVSGGVETQY
j_gene: TRBJ2-1; v_gene: TRBV11-2; CDR3aa: ASSWQISSYNEQF
j_gene: TRBJ1-2; v_gene: TRBV15; CDR3aa: ATSRADRESYGYT
j_gene: TRBJ2-1; v_gene: TRBV28; CDR3aa: ASDGGQTIFNIYNEQF
j_gene: TRBJ2-7; v_gene: TRBV7-2; CDR3aa: ASSLAGGSYEQY
j_gene: TRBJ1-1; v_gene: TRBV25-1; CDR3aa: ASSENTEAF
j_gene: TRBJ2-1; v_gene: TRBV15; CDR3aa: ATRGLGVYEQF
j_gene: TRBJ2-3; v_gene: TRBV19; CDR3aa: ASSTLAGSSTDTQY
j_gene: TRBJ2-3; v_gene: TRBV20-1; CDR3aa: SALPTDTQY
j_gene: TRBJ2-5; v_gene: TRBV25-1; CDR3aa: ASSAPRETQY
j_gene: TRBJ1-1; v_gene: TRBV7-6; CDR3aa: ASSLATGFETEAF
j_gene: TRBJ2-3; v_gene: TRBV2; CDR3aa: ASAQRDRTDTQY
j_gene: TRBJ2-1; v_gene: TRBV5-4; CDR3aa: ASRPPQGASGVNEQF
j_gene: TRBJ2-7; v_gene: TRBV11-2; CDR3aa: ASSLVWGGYEQY
j_gene: TRBJ1-4; v_gene: TRBV5-6; CDR3aa: ASSLWATTNEKLF
j_gene: TRBJ1-4; v_gene: TRBV6-6; CDR3aa: ASSYGLAKTNEKLF
j_gene: TRBJ2-2; v_gene: TRBV29-1; CDR3aa: SVPLGPGELF
j_gene: TRBJ2-2; v_gene: TRBV29-1; CDR3aa: SVVILAGLLF
j_gene: TRBJ2-2; v_gene: TRBV10-2; CDR3aa: AGGPLTGELF
j_gene: TRBJ2-3; v_gene: TRBV28; CDR3aa: ASSTGLAGGTDTQY
j_gene: TRBJ2-3; v_gene: TRBV5-4; CDR3aa: ASSSKERGTDTQY
j_gene: TRBJ1-3; v_gene: TRBV19; CDR3aa: ASSAYDSPDGWNTIY
j_gene: TRBJ2-7; v_gene: TRBV14; CDR3aa: ASSQASYGPSYEQY
j_gene: TRBJ1-4; v_gene: TRBV6-1; CDR3aa: ASRELPGTVF
j_gene: TRBJ2-7; v_gene: TRBV7-2; CDR3aa: ASSLTLGSYEQY
j_gene: TRBJ2-1; v_gene: TRBV7-2; CDR3aa: ASSLGAVYNEQF
j_gene: TRBJ2-3; v_gene: TRBV27; CDR3aa: ASSQAEPTDTQY
j_gene: TRBJ1-2; v_gene: TRBV19; CDR3aa: ASSISGQGGGYT
j_gene: TRBJ1-5; v_gene: TRBV6-1; CDR3aa: ASSDSNPLGNQPQH
j_gene: TRBJ1-1; v_gene: TRBV19; CDR3aa: ASRTNTEAF
j_gene: TRBJ2-7; v_gene: TRBV19; CDR3aa: ASSVSSGTVYEQY
j_gene: TRBJ1-2; v_gene: TRBV5-1; CDR3aa: ASSLGGDYGYT
j_gene: TRBJ1-2; v_gene: TRBV7-2; CDR3aa: ASSPDQGRGGYT
j_gene: TRBJ2-5; v_gene: TRBV28; CDR3aa: ATGQGKETQY
j_gene: TRBJ1-3; v_gene: TRBV9; CDR3aa: ASSPGQGNTIY
j_gene: TRBJ1-2; v_gene: TRBV9; CDR3aa: ASSVADGTGVYYGYT
j_gene: TRBJ2-4; v_gene: TRBV28; CDR3aa: ASSLIAKNIQY
j_gene: TRBJ2-3; v_gene: TRBV19; CDR3aa: ASSIRGPMAQY
j_gene: TRBJ2-3; v_gene: TRBV7-8; CDR3aa: ASSFGTDTQY
j_gene: TRBJ1-4; v_gene: TRBV14; CDR3aa: ASSGVFGRGEKLF
j_gene: TRBJ2-2; v_gene: TRBV11-2; CDR3aa: ASSRGLAGVGTGELF
j_gene: TRBJ2-7; v_gene: TRBV28; CDR3aa: ASSYSSGTGREQY
j_gene: TRBJ1-5; v_gene: TRBV5-5; CDR3aa: ASSLATDNQPQH
j_gene: TRBJ2-7; v_gene: TRBV4-1; CDR3aa: ASSQDLRGNYEQY